Sequencing of this TCR beta chain was carried out in a study of siplizumab effects on memory and regulatory T cells. Produced via immunoSEQ multiplex PCR; TCRdb's table is partial and in-frame only. The table has approximately 94,000 clones, about 96% seen once. Germline-derived CDR1 and CDR2 are SGHTA and FQGNSA. The V end was cut by 4 bases, the J end by 2 bases, with 11 bases between. The CDR3 has 14 amino acids. This clonotype was sampled from a human donor in good health. What was sequenced was naive CD4+ T cells sorted from blood. The J gene is TRBJ1-1, the V gene TRBV7-2, with D tentatively TRBD1 (5 bases). CDR3 amino acids: CASSWGIGNTEAFF. For the CDR3, the DNA is TGTGCCAGCAGCTGGGGGATAGGCAACACTGAAGCTTTCTTT.